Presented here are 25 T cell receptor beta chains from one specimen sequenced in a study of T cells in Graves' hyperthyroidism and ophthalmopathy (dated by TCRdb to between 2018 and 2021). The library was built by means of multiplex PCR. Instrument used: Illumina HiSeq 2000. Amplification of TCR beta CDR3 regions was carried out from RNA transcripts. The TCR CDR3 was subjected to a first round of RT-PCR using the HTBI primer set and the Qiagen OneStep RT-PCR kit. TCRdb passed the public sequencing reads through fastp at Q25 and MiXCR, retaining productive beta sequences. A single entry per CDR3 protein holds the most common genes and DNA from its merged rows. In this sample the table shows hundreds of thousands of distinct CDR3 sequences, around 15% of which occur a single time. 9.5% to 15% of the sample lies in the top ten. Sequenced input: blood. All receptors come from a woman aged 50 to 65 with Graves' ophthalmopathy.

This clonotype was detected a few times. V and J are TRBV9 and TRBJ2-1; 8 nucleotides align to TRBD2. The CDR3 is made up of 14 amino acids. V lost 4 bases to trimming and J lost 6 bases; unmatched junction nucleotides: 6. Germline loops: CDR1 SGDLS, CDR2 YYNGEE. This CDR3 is CASSTGLASNEQFF. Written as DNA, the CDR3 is TGTGCCAGCAGCACCGGACTAGCTTCCAATGAGCAGTTCTTC.

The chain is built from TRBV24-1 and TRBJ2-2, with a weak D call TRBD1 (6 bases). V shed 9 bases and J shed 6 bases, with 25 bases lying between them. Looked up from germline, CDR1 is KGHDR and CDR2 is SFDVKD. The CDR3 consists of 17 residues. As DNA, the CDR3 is TGTGCCACCGGGAAAGAGACAGGCGCCGTAGGGTCCGGGGAGCTGTTTTTT. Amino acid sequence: CATGKETGAVGSGELFF.

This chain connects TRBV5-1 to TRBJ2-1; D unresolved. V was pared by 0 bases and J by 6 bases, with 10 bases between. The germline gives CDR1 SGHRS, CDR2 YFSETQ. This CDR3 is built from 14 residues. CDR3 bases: TGCGCCAGCAGCTTGGTCCCAAACCTCAATGAGCAGTTCTTC. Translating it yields CASSLVPNLNEQFF. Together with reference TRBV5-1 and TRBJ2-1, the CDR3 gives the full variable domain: KAGVTQTPRYLIKTRGQQVTLSCSPISGHRSVSWYQQTPGQGLQFLFEYFSETQRNKGNFPGRFSGRQFSNSRSEMNVSTLELGDSALYLCASSLVPNLNEQFFGPGTRLTVL.

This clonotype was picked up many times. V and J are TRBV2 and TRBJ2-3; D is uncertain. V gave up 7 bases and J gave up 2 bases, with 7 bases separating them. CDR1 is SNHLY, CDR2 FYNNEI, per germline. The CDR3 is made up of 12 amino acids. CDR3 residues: CASKLNTDTQYF. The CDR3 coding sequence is TGTGCCAGCAAACTAAACACAGATACGCAGTATTTT.

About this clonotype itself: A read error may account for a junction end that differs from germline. CDR3 sequence reads: CSVEDRIGYTF. The CDR3 DNA reads as TGCAGCGTAGAAGACAGAATTGGCTACACCTTC. The chain has TRBV29-1 and TRBJ1-2, with D perhaps TRBD1 (5 bases). The CDR3 runs 11 residues. Germline CDR1 SQVTM, CDR2 ANQGSEA.

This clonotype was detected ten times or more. CDR3 sequence (DNA): TGTGCCAGCAGCAGTGGACAGGGTCTAGCCAAAAACATTCAGTACTTC. Amino acids: CASSSGQGLAKNIQYF. The chain couples TRBV13 to TRBJ2-4; 8 bases align to TRBD1. CDR3 size: 16 residues. CDR1 is PRHDT, CDR2 FYEKMQ, per germline (reference sequence). The V gene end was trimmed by 5 bases and the J gene end by 0 bases; junction bases not matched to a gene: 6.

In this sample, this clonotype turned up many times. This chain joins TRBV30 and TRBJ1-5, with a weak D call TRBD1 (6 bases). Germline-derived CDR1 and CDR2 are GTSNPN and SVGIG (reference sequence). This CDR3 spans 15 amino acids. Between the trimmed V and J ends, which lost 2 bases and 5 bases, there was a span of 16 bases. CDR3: CAWSSTQTGYQPQHF. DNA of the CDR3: TGTGCCTGGAGTTCCACCCAGACAGGCTATCAGCCCCAGCATTTT.

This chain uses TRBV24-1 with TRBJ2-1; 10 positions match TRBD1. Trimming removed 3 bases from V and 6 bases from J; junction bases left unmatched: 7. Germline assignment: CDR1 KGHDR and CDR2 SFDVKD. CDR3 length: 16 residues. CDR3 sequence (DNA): TGTGCCACCAGTGATCCTCAGCGGACAGGGGGCAATGAGCAGTTCTTC. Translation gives CATSDPQRTGGNEQFF.

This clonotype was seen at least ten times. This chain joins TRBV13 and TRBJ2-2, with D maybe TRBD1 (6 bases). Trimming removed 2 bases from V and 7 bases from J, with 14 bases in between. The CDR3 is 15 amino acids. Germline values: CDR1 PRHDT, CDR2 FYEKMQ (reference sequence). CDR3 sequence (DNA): TGTGCCAGCAGCTTAAGGGGGTTTATCGGCGGGGAGCTGTTTTTT. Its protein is CASSLRGFIGGELFF.

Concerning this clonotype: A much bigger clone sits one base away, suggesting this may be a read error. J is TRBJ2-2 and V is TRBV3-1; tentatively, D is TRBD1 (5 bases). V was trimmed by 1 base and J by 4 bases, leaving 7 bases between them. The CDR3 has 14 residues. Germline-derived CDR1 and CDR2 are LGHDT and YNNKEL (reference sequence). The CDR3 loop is CASSQAGSTGELFF. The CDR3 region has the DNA TGTGCCAGCAGCCAAGCAGGGTCCACCGGGGAGCTGTTTTTT.

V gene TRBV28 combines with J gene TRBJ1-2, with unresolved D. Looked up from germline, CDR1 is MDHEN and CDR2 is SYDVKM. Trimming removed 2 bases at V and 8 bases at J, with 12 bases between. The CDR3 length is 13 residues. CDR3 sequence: CASSLTAGHGYTF. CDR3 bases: TGTGCCAGCAGTTTAACGGCCGGTCACGGCTACACCTTC.

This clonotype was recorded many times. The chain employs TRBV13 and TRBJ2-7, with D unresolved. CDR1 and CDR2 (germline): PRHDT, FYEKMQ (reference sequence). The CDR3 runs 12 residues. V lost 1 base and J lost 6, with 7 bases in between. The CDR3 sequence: CASSLDRSEQYF. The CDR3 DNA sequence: TGTGCCAGCAGCTTAGACCGCTCCGAGCAGTACTTC.

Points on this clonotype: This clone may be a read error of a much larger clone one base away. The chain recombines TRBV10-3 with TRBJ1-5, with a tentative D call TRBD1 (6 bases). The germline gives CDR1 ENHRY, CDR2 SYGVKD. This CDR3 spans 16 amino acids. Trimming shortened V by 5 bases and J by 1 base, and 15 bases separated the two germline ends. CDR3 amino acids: CAISLGGPRSNQPQHF. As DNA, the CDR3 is TGTGCCATCAGTTTAGGGGGGCCTAGGAGCAATCAGCCCCAGCATTTT.

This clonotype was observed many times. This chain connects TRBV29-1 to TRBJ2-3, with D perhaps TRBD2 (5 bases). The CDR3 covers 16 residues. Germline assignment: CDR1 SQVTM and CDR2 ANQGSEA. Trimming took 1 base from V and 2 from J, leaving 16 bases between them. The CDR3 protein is CSVEGVSAGLTDTQYF. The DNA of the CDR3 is TGCAGCGTTGAAGGGGTTTCGGCGGGCCTCACAGATACGCAGTATTTT.

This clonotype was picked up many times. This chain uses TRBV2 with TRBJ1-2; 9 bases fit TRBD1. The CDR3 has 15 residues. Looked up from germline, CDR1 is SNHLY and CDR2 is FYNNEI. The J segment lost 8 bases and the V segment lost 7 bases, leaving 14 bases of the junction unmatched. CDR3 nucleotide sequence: TGTGCCAGCACCAGTCCCCGGGACAGGGTATGGGGCTACACCTTC. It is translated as CASTSPRDRVWGYTF.

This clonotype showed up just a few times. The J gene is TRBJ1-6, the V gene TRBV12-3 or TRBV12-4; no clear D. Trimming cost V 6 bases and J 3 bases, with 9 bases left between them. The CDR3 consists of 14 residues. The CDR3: CASRMTDYNSPLHF. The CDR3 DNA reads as TGTGCCAGCAGGATGACTGACTATAATTCACCCCTCCACTTT.

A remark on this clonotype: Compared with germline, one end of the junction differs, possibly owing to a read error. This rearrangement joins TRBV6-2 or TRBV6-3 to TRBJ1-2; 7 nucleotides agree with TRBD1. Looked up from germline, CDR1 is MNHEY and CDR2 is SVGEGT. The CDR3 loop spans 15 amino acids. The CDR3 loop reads CASSNSGTVFYGYTF. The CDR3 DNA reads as TGTGCCAGCAGTAACTCCGGGACAGTCTTCTATGGCTACACCTTC.

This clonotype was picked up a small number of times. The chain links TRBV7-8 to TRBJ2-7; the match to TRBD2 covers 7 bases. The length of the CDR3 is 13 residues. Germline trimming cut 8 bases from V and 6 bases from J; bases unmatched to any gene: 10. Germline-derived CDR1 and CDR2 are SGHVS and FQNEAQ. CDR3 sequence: CASYGEGTSEQYF. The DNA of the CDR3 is TGTGCCAGCTACGGGGAGGGTACTAGCGAGCAGTACTTC.

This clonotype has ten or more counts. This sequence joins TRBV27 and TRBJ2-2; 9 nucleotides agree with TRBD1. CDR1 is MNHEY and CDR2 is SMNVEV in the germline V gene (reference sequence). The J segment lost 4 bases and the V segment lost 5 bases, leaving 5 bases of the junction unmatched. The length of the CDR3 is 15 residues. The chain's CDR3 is CASSGDRDFTGELFF. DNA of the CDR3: TGTGCCAGCAGTGGGGACAGGGATTTCACCGGGGAGCTGTTTTTT.

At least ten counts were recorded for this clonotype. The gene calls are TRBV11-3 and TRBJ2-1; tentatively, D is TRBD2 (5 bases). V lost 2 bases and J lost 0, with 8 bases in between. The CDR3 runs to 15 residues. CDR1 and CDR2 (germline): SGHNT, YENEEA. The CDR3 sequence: CASSLLGVSYNEQFF. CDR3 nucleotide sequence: TGTGCCAGCAGCTTATTGGGAGTCTCCTACAATGAGCAGTTCTTC.

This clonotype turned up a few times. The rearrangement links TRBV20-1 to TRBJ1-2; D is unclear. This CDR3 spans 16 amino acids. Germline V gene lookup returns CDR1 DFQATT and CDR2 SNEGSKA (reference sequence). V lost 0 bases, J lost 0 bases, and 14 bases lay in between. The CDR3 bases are TGCAGTGCTAGAGATTGGAGCAACCCGTCTAACTATGGCTACACCTTC. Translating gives CSARDWSNPSNYGYTF.

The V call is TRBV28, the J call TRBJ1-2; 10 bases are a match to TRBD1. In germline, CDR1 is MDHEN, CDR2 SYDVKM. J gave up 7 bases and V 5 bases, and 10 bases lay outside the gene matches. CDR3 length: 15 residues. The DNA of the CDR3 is TGTGCCAGCAGTCCAAGACAGGGGGCAGGGATTGGCTACACCTTC. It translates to CASSPRQGAGIGYTF.

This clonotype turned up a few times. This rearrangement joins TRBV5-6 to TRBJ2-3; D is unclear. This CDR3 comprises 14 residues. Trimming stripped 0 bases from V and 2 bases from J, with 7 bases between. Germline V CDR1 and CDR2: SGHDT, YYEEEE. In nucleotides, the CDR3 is TGTGCCAGCAGCTTGGTGCAGACCACAGATACGCAGTATTTT. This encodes CASSLVQTTDTQYF.

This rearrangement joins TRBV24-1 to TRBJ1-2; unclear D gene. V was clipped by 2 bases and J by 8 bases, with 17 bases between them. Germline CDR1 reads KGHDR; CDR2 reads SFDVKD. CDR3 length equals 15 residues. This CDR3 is CATSDSGVGMEGYTF. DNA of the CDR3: TGTGCCACCAGTGATTCCGGAGTCGGGATGGAGGGCTACACCTTC.

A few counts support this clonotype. CDR3 nucleotides: TGTGCTAGTGGTTTGGCCGTAATCTTAAGCGGGCAAAGCACAGATACGCAGTATTTT. It codes for CASGLAVILSGQSTDTQYF. This rearrangement joins TRBV12-5 to TRBJ2-3; D may be TRBD2 (6 bases). CDR3 length: 19 residues. Germline V lookup: CDR1 LGHNT, CDR2 FRNRAP. V was cut by 1 base and J by 0 bases, with 20 bases left in between.